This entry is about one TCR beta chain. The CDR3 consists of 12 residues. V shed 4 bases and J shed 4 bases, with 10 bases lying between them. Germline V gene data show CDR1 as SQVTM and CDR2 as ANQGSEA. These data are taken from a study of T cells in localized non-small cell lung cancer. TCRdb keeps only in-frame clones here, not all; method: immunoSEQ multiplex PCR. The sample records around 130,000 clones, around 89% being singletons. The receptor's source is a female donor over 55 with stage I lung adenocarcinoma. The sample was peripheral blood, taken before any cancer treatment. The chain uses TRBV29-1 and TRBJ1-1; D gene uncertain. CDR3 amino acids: CSVARSSTEAFF. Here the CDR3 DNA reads TGCAGCGTTGCGAGGAGTTCCACTGAAGCTTTCTTT. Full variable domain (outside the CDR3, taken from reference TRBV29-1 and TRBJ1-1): SAVISQKPSRDICQRGTSLTIQCQVDSQVTMMFWYRQQPGQSLTLIATANQGSEATYESGFVIDKFPISRPNLTFSTLTVSNMSPEDSSIYLCSVARSSTEAFFGQGTRLTVV.